This T cell receptor beta chain originates from a study of CD8+ T cells in alopecia areata. Study-wide context: Twice a day, 5 to 10 mg of oral tofacitinib was administered to treated patients.

The germline CDR1 and CDR2 sequences are MGHDK and SYGVNS. This CDR3 has 12 amino acids. Trimming stripped 6 bases from V and 6 bases from J, with 9 bases between. Specified treatment: oral pan-JAK inhibitor, 5-10 mg twice daily. Peripheral blood and lesional scalp punch biopsies came from alopecia areata patients. Following RNA extraction, reverse transcription yielded cDNA that acted as the sequencing template. Assay used: immunoSEQ multiplex PCR; TCRdb lists only in-frame clones, some missing. Here the sample spans 170,000 or so clones, roughly 61% being singletons. This clonotype originated in a human donor with alopecia areata. The J gene is TRBJ2-1, the V gene TRBV25-1, with no clear D. This material consisted of CD8+ T cells sorted from blood, taken at week 24, from a patient treated with tofacitinib. The CDR3 DNA sequence: TGTGCCAGCAGCATCCGATCCAATGAGCAGTTCTTC. Translation gives CASSIRSNEQFF. Combining the CDR3 with reference TRBV25-1 and TRBJ2-1 gives the whole variable domain EADIYQTPRYLVIGTGKKITLECSQTMGHDKMYWYQQDPGMELHLIHYSYGVNSTEKGDLSSESTVSRIRTEHFPLTLESARPSHTSQYLCASSIRSNEQFFGPGTRLTVL.